This T cell receptor beta chain was recovered during a study of T cell responses to AZD1222 COVID-19 vaccine. Study results and limitations: Nearly half of spike-specific TCRs reportedly go after variant regions that carry no mutations. Spike-specific TCR breadth and depth rose after two AZD1222 doses. Spike regions recognized by vaccine-associated CD4 TCRs spanned the protein, led by 160-218 and 743-854.

TCRdb's table, derived via immunoSEQ multiplex PCR, lists solely in-frame clones and lacks some. This sample carries 95,000 to 150,000 clones, 80% to 95% of them seen once, and the ten largest clones take 11% to 15%. To note about this clone: Its antigen is unknown.

Per the germline V gene, CDR1 is LGHNA and CDR2 is YSLEER. Trimming removed 0 bases at V and 0 bases at J, with 9 bases between. This CDR3 has 17 residues. The source is an adult in good health. Sequences were derived from peripheral blood, sampled on day 0 of AZD1222 vaccination. The chain carries TRBV4-3 and TRBJ1-6; D is ambiguous. The CDR3 coding sequence is TGCGCCAGCAGCCAAGAGGAGGGCTTCTCCTATAATTCACCCCTCCACTTT. Translation: CASSQEEGFSYNSPLHF.